These 21 T cell receptor beta chains originate from one sample sequenced in a study of blood T cell repertoires in COVID-19. Data came from immunoSEQ multiplex PCR; TCRdb stores just in-frame clones and leaves some out. The sample lists 100,000 to 150,000 clones, around four fifths seen once, with approximately 25% in the top ten. Sequenced: peripheral blood. Receptors originate from a human donor in a cohort sampled during active COVID-19.

The chain is built from TRBV5-1 and TRBJ1-1; a possible D gene is TRBD1 (6 bases). Trimming removed 5 bases from V and 3 bases from J, with 11 bases in between. The length of the CDR3 is 13 residues. Germline-derived CDR1 and CDR2 are SGHRS and YFSETQ. CDR3 residues: CASRKRGYTEAFF. In DNA, the CDR3 is TGCGCCAGCAGAAAGAGGGGGTACACTGAAGCTTTCTTT.

This clone came up once. The J gene is TRBJ1-2, the V gene TRBV27, with D possibly matching TRBD1 (6 bases). In germline, CDR1 is MNHEY, CDR2 SMNVEV (reference sequence). This CDR3 is 14 amino acids long. Trimming removed 3 bases from V and 6 bases from J, with 14 bases in between. The chain's CDR3 is CASSLLRGKDGYTF. The CDR3 coding sequence is TGTGCCAGCAGTTTGCTCAGGGGAAAGGATGGCTACACCTTC.

The V and J genes are TRBV9 and TRBJ2-1, with 9 bases that match TRBD1. Germline CDR1 is SGDLS and CDR2 is YYNGEE. This CDR3 is 13 amino acids long. V lost 5 bases and J lost 8; bases outside the gene matches: 5. The CDR3 nucleotides are TGTGCCAGCAGGCGGACAGGGGAAGATGAGCAGTTCTTC. Its protein is CASRRTGEDEQFF.

V is TRBV24-1 and J is TRBJ2-3; 7 positions agree with TRBD2. The CDR3 sequence is 16 residues long. Germline trimming cut 3 bases from V and 6 bases from J; bases unmatched to any gene: 11. The germline V gene has CDR1 KGHDR and CDR2 SFDVKD. The CDR3 DNA is TGTGCCACCAGTGATGCCAGACTAGCCGGAAGGGATACGCAGTATTTT. Protein: CATSDARLAGRDTQYF.

The V and J genes are TRBV28 and TRBJ2-5; D gene ambiguous. The germline V gene encodes CDR1 MDHEN and CDR2 SYDVKM. V was pared by 5 bases and J by 2 bases, with 3 bases between. The CDR3 is made up of 11 amino acids. In DNA, the CDR3 is TGTGCCAGCAGTCCTCAAGAGACCCAGTACTTC. It codes for CASSPQETQYF.

The J gene is TRBJ2-2, the V gene TRBV2; 11 bases are a match to TRBD1. Per the germline V gene, CDR1 is SNHLY and CDR2 is FYNNEI. CDR3 length: 15 amino acids. The junction had 1 base not matched to a gene; V was cut back by 6 bases and J by 1 base. The CDR3 reads CASRGQGGNTGELFF. In DNA, the CDR3 is TGTGCCAGCAGGGGACAGGGGGGGAACACCGGGGAGCTGTTTTTT. Variable domain in full (rest from reference TRBV2 and TRBJ2-2): EPEVTQTPSHQVTQMGQEVILRCVPISNHLYFYWYRQILGQKVEFLVSFYNNEISEKSEIFDDQFSVERPDGSNFTLKIRSTKLEDSAMYFCASRGQGGNTGELFFGEGSRLTVL.

This clone showed up just a few times. The V gene is TRBV27, the J gene TRBJ1-2; TRBD1 is a possible D gene (6 bases). The CDR3 has 20 residues. Looked up from germline, CDR1 is MNHEY and CDR2 is SMNVEV (reference sequence). The V end lost 1 base, the J end lost 0 bases, and 24 bases lay between the germline ends. CDR3 nucleotide sequence: TGTGCCAGCAGTTTATTAACTCCCCCCCGGGACACGTTAGCTAACTATGGCTACACCTTC. This encodes CASSLLTPPRDTLANYGYTF.

The chain links TRBV4-3 to TRBJ1-4; TRBD1 matches at 9 bases. The V segment lost 3 bases and the J segment 3 bases; nucleotides outside the gene matches: 2. The CDR3 covers 15 residues. Per the germline V gene, CDR1 is LGHNA and CDR2 is YSLEER. In DNA form, the CDR3 reads TGCGCCAGCAGCCAGGGGGACAGGGCTAATGAAAAACTGTTTTTT. Translated, it gives CASSQGDRANEKLFF.

In the case of this clone: Different DNA sequences within this sample yield the same CDR3. The chain's CDR3 is CASSLGGYGYTF. CDR3 DNA sequence: TGTGCCAGCAGTCTAGGGGGATATGGCTACACCTTC. V and J are TRBV7-8 and TRBJ1-2; TRBD1 is a possible D gene (6 bases). The CDR3 covers 12 residues. Germline assignment: CDR1 SGHVS and CDR2 FQNEAQ. Trimming cost V 6 bases and J 5 bases, with 10 bases left between them. The entire variable domain, with the rest obtained from reference TRBV7-8 and TRBJ1-2, is as follows: GAGVSQSPRYKVAKRGQDVALRCDPISGHVSLFWYQQALGQGPEFLTYFQNEAQLDKSGLPSDRFFAERPEGSVSTLKIQRTQQEDSAVYLCASSLGGYGYTFGSGTRLTVV.

This sequence joins TRBV28 and TRBJ1-1, with a possible D match to TRBD1 (6 bases). Trimming took off 6 bases at V and 8 bases at J, with 22 bases between the two ends. The CDR3 length is 15 residues. From germline, CDR1 is MDHEN and CDR2 SYDVKM. The CDR3 spells CASSPPPWRTAEAFF. CDR3 DNA: TGTGCCAGCAGCCCCCCCCCGTGGCGGACAGCCGAAGCTTTCTTT. The entire variable domain, with the rest obtained from reference TRBV28 and TRBJ1-1, is as follows: DVKVTQSSRYLVKRTGEKVFLECVQDMDHENMFWYRQDPGLGLRLIYFSYDVKMKEKGDIPEGYSVSREKKERFSLILESASTNQTSMYLCASSPPPWRTAEAFFGQGTRLTVV.

The chain combines TRBV10-3 with TRBJ2-5; weak D call: TRBD1 (5 bases). The CDR3 spans 14 residues. V lost 1 base and J 1 base, leaving 7 bases between the germline ends. The V gene's germline CDR1 is ENHRY and CDR2 SYGVKD. The CDR3 sequence is CAISEFTGQETQYF. The CDR3 region has the DNA TGTGCCATCAGTGAGTTTACAGGCCAAGAGACCCAGTACTTC.

This chain joins TRBV9 and TRBJ1-2, with 12 bases aligning to TRBD1. The J segment lost 8 bases and the V segment lost 4 bases, leaving 15 bases of the junction unmatched. Germline-derived CDR1 and CDR2 are SGDLS and YYNGEE. This CDR3 has 17 residues. CDR3 DNA sequence: TGTGCCAGCAGCCCTCACGGTCCGGGACAGGGGGCAGAAGGCTACACCTTC. This translates into CASSPHGPGQGAEGYTF.

As DNA, the CDR3 is TGTGCCAGCAGCGCGACTCGAAATCAGCCCCAGCATTTT. This translates into CASSATRNQPQHF. V is TRBV7-2 and J is TRBJ1-5, with D unclear. Germline V CDR1 and CDR2: SGHTA, FQGNSA. Trimming stripped 5 bases from V and 4 bases from J, with 9 bases between. This CDR3 contains 13 residues.

The chain joins TRBV7-9 to TRBJ2-1, with 8 bases fitting TRBD2. CDR3 size: 15 residues. The trim removed 4 bases at V and 5 bases at J, leaving 7 bases unmatched. Looked up from germline, CDR1 is SEHNR and CDR2 is FQNEAQ (reference sequence). Here the CDR3 DNA reads TGTGCCAGCAGCTCACTAGCGGTTACAAACAATGAGCAGTTCTTC. Translation gives CASSSLAVTNNEQFF. Full variable domain (missing parts from reference TRBV7-9 and TRBJ2-1): DTGVSQNPRHKITKRGQNVTFRCDPISEHNRLYWYRQTLGQGPEFLTYFQNEAQLEKSRLLSDRFSAERPKGSFSTLEIQRTEQGDSAMYLCASSSLAVTNNEQFFGPGTRLTVL.

V gene TRBV19 combines with J gene TRBJ2-7; 12 nucleotides match TRBD2. The V segment lost 7 bases and the J segment 2 bases; nucleotides outside the gene matches: 3. This CDR3 spans 14 amino acids. In germline, CDR1 is LNHDA, CDR2 SQIVND (reference sequence). The CDR3 loop reads CASMPSGGAYEQYF. The DNA for the CDR3 is TGTGCCAGTATGCCTAGCGGGGGGGCCTACGAGCAGTACTTC.

V is TRBV3-1 (or the pseudogene TRBV3-2) and J is TRBJ1-2, with 8 bases matching TRBD1. The trim removed 2 bases at V and 4 bases at J, leaving 6 bases unmatched. The CDR3 length is 15 residues. Germline V CDR1 and CDR2: LGHDT, YNNKEL (reference sequence). The CDR3 DNA follows: TGTGCCAGCAGCCAATGGGACAGGCGCGGCTATGGCTACACCTTC. Translated: CASSQWDRRGYGYTF.

The V and J genes are TRBV27 and TRBJ2-6, with TRBD2 as a possible D gene (6 bases). Trimming cost V 2 bases and J 2 bases, with 10 bases left between them. The CDR3 has 16 residues. CDR1 and CDR2 (germline): MNHEY, SMNVEV (reference sequence). The CDR3 loop is CASSLRPGAGANVLTF. For the CDR3, the DNA is TGTGCCAGCAGTTTAAGGCCGGGGGCTGGGGCCAACGTCCTGACTTTC.

This rearrangement joins TRBV29-1 to TRBJ2-5; D remains ambiguous. V was clipped by 6 bases and J by 4 bases, with 15 bases between them. CDR1 SQVTM and CDR2 ANQGSEA come from the germline V gene. The CDR3 totals 13 residues. This CDR3 is CSVHARWAETQYF. The CDR3 DNA sequence: TGCAGCGTGCACGCGAGATGGGCAGAGACCCAGTACTTC. The full variable domain, in which reference TRBV29-1 and TRBJ2-5 provide the parts outside the CDR3, is SAVISQKPSRDICQRGTSLTIQCQVDSQVTMMFWYRQQPGQSLTLIATANQGSEATYESGFVIDKFPISRPNLTFSTLTVSNMSPEDSSIYLCSVHARWAETQYFGPGTRLLVL.

The J gene is TRBJ2-1, the V gene TRBV2, with D tentatively TRBD2 (5 bases). Germline lookup yields CDR1 SNHLY and CDR2 FYNNEI. CDR3 length: 14 residues. The V end was cut by 4 bases, the J end by 0 bases, with 7 bases between. CDR3 nucleotides: TGTGCCAGCAGTGGGACTTCCTCCTACAATGAGCAGTTCTTC. Translated: CASSGTSSYNEQFF. Variable domain in full (rest from reference TRBV2 and TRBJ2-1): EPEVTQTPSHQVTQMGQEVILRCVPISNHLYFYWYRQILGQKVEFLVSFYNNEISEKSEIFDDQFSVERPDGSNFTLKIRSTKLEDSAMYFCASSGTSSYNEQFFGPGTRLTVL.

This clone was counted only a few times. The V gene is TRBV7-9, the J gene TRBJ1-1; a possible D gene is TRBD1 (5 bases). Germline V gene data show CDR1 as SEHNR and CDR2 as FQNEAQ (reference sequence). V was trimmed by 4 bases and J by 6 bases, leaving 12 bases between them. CDR3 length: 13 residues. In DNA, the CDR3 is TGTGCCAGCAGCTCGAGAGGACATCCTGAAGCTTTCTTT. Amino acids: CASSSRGHPEAFF. Together with reference TRBV7-9 and TRBJ1-1, the CDR3 gives the full variable domain: DTGVSQNPRHKITKRGQNVTFRCDPISEHNRLYWYRQTLGQGPEFLTYFQNEAQLEKSRLLSDRFSAERPKGSFSTLEIQRTEQGDSAMYLCASSSRGHPEAFFGQGTRLTVV.

The chain recombines TRBV27 with TRBJ2-7; TRBD1 agrees at 7 bases. The CDR3 loop spans 13 amino acids. Germline V gene data show CDR1 as MNHEY and CDR2 as SMNVEV (reference sequence). J lost 0 bases, V lost 6 bases, and 2 bases had no gene match. The chain's CDR3 is CASSRDSSYEQYF. The CDR3 DNA reads TGTGCCAGCAGCCGGGACAGCTCCTACGAGCAGTACTTC.